One and the same sample provided the 19 T cell receptor beta chains below, sequenced in a study of T-cell reconstitution after alpha-beta-depleted transplantation in children. Preparation of the TCRbeta library was carried out with unique molecular identifiers. TCRdb recomputed calls from the PCR reads with MiXCR, one row per CDR3 protein. The top ten hold 15% to 20% of the sample, which has around 100,000 distinct CDR3 sequences, about 6.8% seen once. The specimen comprised PBMCs, sampled before TCRalphabeta/CD19-depleted stem cell transplant. These receptor sequences come from a boy aged 2 to 9 with acute lymphoblastic leukemia, due to receive a stem cell transplant.

Many counts were recorded for this clonotype. The gene calls are TRBV5-1 and TRBJ1-1, with D possibly matching TRBD1 (6 bases). V lost 3 bases and J 2 bases, leaving 8 bases between the germline ends. CDR1 and CDR2 (germline): SGHRS, YFSETQ. The length of the CDR3 is 13 residues. CDR3 sequence (DNA): TGCGCCAGCAGCTGGACAGCCAACACTGAAGCTTTCTTT. Protein: CASSWTANTEAFF.

V is TRBV6-1 and J is TRBJ1-5; no reliable D call. This CDR3 is built from 15 residues. Germline V gene sequence: CDR1 MNHNS, CDR2 SASEGT. Trimming took off 6 bases at V and 0 bases at J, with 12 bases between the two ends. CDR3 in DNA: TGTGCCAGCAGGGCTGCTGGATATAGCAATCAGCCCCAGCATTTT. Protein: CASRAAGYSNQPQHF.

CDR3 DNA: TGCAACGTGGGCCCTAACTATGGCTACACCTTC. It yields the protein CNVGPNYGYTF. The chain links TRBV20-1 to TRBJ1-2; D unresolved. In germline, CDR1 is DFQATT, CDR2 SNEGSKA (reference sequence). This CDR3 contains 11 residues.

This clonotype was seen many times. The chain recombines TRBV5-1 with TRBJ2-7; maybe TRBD2 (5 bases). The CDR3 covers 13 residues. Germline V gives CDR1 SGHRS, CDR2 YFSETQ. Trimming left V 1 base short and J 5 bases short, with 10 bases between. In DNA form, the CDR3 reads TGCGCCAGCAGCTTGTTGGGTAGCGACGAGCAGTACTTC. Protein product: CASSLLGSDEQYF.

The chain uses TRBV7-9 and TRBJ2-7; weak D call: TRBD2 (5 bases). With 0 bases removed from V and 4 bases from J, the gap between germline ends came to 10 bases. Germline V CDR1 and CDR2: SEHNR, FQNEAQ (reference sequence). The CDR3 is 14 residues long. CDR3 coding DNA: TGTGCCAGCAGCTTAGCCTCTAGCCCATACGAGCAGTACTTC. It yields the protein CASSLASSPYEQYF. Complete variable domain (other parts from reference TRBV7-9 and TRBJ2-7): DTGVSQNPRHKITKRGQNVTFRCDPISEHNRLYWYRQTLGQGPEFLTYFQNEAQLEKSRLLSDRFSAERPKGSFSTLEIQRTEQGDSAMYLCASSLASSPYEQYFGPGTRLTVT.

This clonotype was recorded a few times. The V and J genes are TRBV7-2 and TRBJ2-3; a weak D match, TRBD2 (7 bases). CDR3 length equals 16 residues. Germline V gene data show CDR1 as SGHTA and CDR2 as FQGNSA. Trimming removed 6 bases at V and 2 bases at J, with 18 bases between. The DNA of the CDR3 is TGTGCCAGCAGTCCGTCCGCGGGGGCCCTCACAGATACGCAGTATTTT. Protein product: CASSPSAGALTDTQYF.

The sample holds many counts of this clonotype. The chain uses TRBV9 and TRBJ2-1, with D possibly matching TRBD2 (6 bases). Germline-derived CDR1 and CDR2 are SGDLS and YYNGEE. The CDR3 runs 15 residues. V was cut by 0 bases and J by 1 base, with 8 bases left in between. The CDR3 is CASSVAEGSYNEQFF. In DNA, the CDR3 is TGTGCCAGCAGCGTAGCGGAGGGGTCCTACAATGAGCAGTTCTTC.

This clonotype was recorded a few times. This CDR3 is CASSQTGTGNTIYF. CDR3 sequence (DNA): TGCGCCAGCAGCCAAACAGGGACTGGAAACACCATATATTTT. V gene TRBV4-3 combines with J gene TRBJ1-3; a possible D gene is TRBD1 (6 bases). Germline CDR1 and CDR2: LGHNA and YSLEER. The CDR3 loop spans 14 amino acids. The V and J ends lost 2 bases and 2 bases respectively, with 7 bases between them.

In the case of this clonotype: Since a much larger clone is just one base distant, this may be a read error. The V and J genes are TRBV18 and TRBJ1-6; D is undetermined. In germline, CDR1 is KGHSH, CDR2 LQKENI. This CDR3 comprises 14 residues. CDR3 residues: CSSSPESYNSPLHF. The CDR3 nucleotides read TGTTCCAGCTCACCAGAATCCTATAATTCACCCCTCCACTTT.

J is TRBJ1-4 and V is TRBV28; no definite D call. The V gene's germline CDR1 is MDHEN and CDR2 SYDVKM. V dropped 6 bases and J dropped 5 bases, with 22 bases sitting between them. CDR3 length: 17 residues. The CDR3 sequence is CASRSRRTGARNEKLFF. The CDR3 DNA sequence: TGTGCCAGCAGGTCACGTCGGACGGGTGCCCGAAATGAAAAACTGTTTTTT.

This chain connects TRBV9 to TRBJ2-3, with TRBD2 matching 7 bases. The germline CDR1 and CDR2 sequences are SGDLS and YYNGEE. V lost 0 bases, J lost 9 bases, and 10 bases stayed unmatched. The CDR3 has 15 residues. The CDR3 DNA is TGTGCCAGCAGCGTAGGTGGGACTAAAGAGTACACGCAGTATTTT. As protein: CASSVGGTKEYTQYF.

The chain couples TRBV7-9 to TRBJ2-1; 10 nucleotides line up with TRBD2. The V gene end was trimmed by 2 bases and the J gene end by 5 bases; junction bases not matched to a gene: 6. Germline V gene lookup returns CDR1 SEHNR and CDR2 FQNEAQ (reference sequence). The CDR3 has 16 residues. This CDR3 is CASSLIRAGGNNEQFF. For the CDR3, the DNA is TGTGCCAGCAGCTTAATTCGAGCGGGGGGGAACAATGAGCAGTTCTTC.

The table lists this clonotype with a few counts. The genes are TRBV2 and TRBJ2-5, with 8 bases identical to TRBD2. The germline V gene has CDR1 SNHLY and CDR2 FYNNEI. V lost 10 bases and J lost 5; bases outside the gene matches: 6. This CDR3 spans 12 amino acids. CDR3: CATGGVSETQYF. The CDR3 DNA follows: TGTGCCACGGGGGGGGTCTCGGAGACCCAGTACTTC.

This clonotype was seen more than once but under ten times. V is TRBV15 and J is TRBJ2-3; 11 bases match TRBD1. The V gene's germline CDR1 is LNHNV and CDR2 YYDKDF (reference sequence). Trimming removed 7 bases from V and 0 bases from J; junction bases left unmatched: 15. CDR3 size: 19 residues. CDR3 DNA: TGTGCCACCACCCCCAGCTGGACAGGGGGCAGTTCTAGCACAGATACGCAGTATTTT. It is translated as CATTPSWTGGSSSTDTQYF.

The chain carries TRBV10-3 and TRBJ2-5; D could derive from TRBD1 or TRBD2 (5 bases each). The V end lost 6 bases, the J end lost 2 bases, and 13 bases lay between the germline ends. This CDR3 comprises 14 residues. Germline lookup yields CDR1 ENHRY and CDR2 SYGVKD. The chain's CDR3 is CAIRTRGLQETQYF. DNA of the CDR3: TGTGCCATCAGAACCCGGGGCCTTCAAGAGACCCAGTACTTC.

This clonotype was seen a handful of times. The chain combines TRBV5-6 with TRBJ1-5, with unresolved D. V was cut by 4 bases and J by 3 bases, with 11 bases left in between. CDR1 and CDR2 from the germline V gene are SGHDT and YYEEEE. The CDR3 extends over 14 amino acids. In DNA, the CDR3 is TGTGCCAGCAGCAGGACGGCCCACAATCAGCCCCAGCATTTT. It codes for CASSRTAHNQPQHF.

This rearrangement joins TRBV9 to TRBJ2-4; 10 bases are shared with TRBD2. Trimming cost V 3 bases and J 0 bases; bases outside gene matches: 3. The CDR3 length is 16 residues. Germline V gene lookup returns CDR1 SGDLS and CDR2 YYNGEE. The CDR3 region is CASSAGLAEAKNIQYF. The CDR3 DNA follows: TGTGCCAGCAGCGCCGGACTAGCGGAAGCCAAAAACATTCAGTACTTC.

The table lists this clonotype with a few counts. The V and J genes are TRBV6-5 and TRBJ1-1; 9 bases map to TRBD1. With V trimmed by 6 bases and J by 1 base, 3 bases remained unmatched. This CDR3 has 14 amino acids. Germline V gene data show CDR1 as MNHEY and CDR2 as SVGAGI. This CDR3 is CASRSTGGNTEAFF. The CDR3, as DNA: TGTGCCAGCAGGTCGACAGGGGGGAACACTGAAGCTTTCTTT.

This clonotype has ten or more counts. V and J are TRBV12-3 or TRBV12-4 and TRBJ1-3; D unresolved. V lost 1 base, J lost 7 bases, and 8 bases lay in between. There are 13 residues in the CDR3. CDR3 region: CASSLGILNTIYF. CDR3 in DNA: TGTGCCAGCAGTTTAGGGATTCTCAACACCATATATTTT.